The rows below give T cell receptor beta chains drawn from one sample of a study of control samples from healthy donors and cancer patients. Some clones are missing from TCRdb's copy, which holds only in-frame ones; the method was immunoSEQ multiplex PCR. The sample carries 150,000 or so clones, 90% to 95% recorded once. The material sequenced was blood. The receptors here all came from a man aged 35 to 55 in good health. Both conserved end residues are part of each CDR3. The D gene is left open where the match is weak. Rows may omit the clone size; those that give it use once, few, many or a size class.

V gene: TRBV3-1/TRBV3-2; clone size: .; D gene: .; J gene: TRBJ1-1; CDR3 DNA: TGTGCCAGCAGGGTGGCAGGGGTTATGAACACTGAAGCTTTCTTT; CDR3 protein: CASRVAGVMNTEAFF
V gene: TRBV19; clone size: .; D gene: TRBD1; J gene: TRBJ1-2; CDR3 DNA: TGTGCCAGTAGTGTCGGGACAGGGACGATCTATGGCTACACCTTC; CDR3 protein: CASSVGTGTIYGYTF
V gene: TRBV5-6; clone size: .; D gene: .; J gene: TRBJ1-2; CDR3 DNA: TGTGCCAGCAGTCCAGGTGTGGGGTACTATGGCTACACCTTC; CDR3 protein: CASSPGVGYYGYTF
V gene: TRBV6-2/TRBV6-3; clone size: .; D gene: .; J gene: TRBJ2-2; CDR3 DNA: TGTGCCAGCAGTTATGCAGGGGTGAACACCGGGGAGCTGTTTTTT; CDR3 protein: CASSYAGVNTGELFF
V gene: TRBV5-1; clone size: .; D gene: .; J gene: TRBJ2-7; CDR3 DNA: TGCGCCAGCAGATTTTTAGGCGGTTCCTACGAGCAGTACTTC; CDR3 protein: CASRFLGGSYEQYF
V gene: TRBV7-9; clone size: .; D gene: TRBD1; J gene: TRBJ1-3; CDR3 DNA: TGTGCCAGCAGCTTGGGACAGAGCGCTGGAAACACCATATATTTT; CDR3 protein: CASSLGQSAGNTIYF
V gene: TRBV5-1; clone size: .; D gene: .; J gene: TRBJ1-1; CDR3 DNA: TGCGCCAGCAGCTTGAGGGGGGAAAGTGGAAACACTGAAGCTTTCTTT; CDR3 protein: CASSLRGESGNTEAFF
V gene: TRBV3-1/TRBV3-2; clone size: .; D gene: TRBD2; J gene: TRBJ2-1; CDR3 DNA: TGTGCCAGCAGCCCGGGACTAGCGGCGGCCAAGCAGTTCTTC; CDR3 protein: CASSPGLAAAKQFF
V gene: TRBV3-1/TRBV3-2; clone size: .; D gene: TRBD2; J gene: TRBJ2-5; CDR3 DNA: TGTGCTATCCAGCGGGGGGCCCAAGAGACCCAGTACTTC; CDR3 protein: CAIQRGAQETQYF
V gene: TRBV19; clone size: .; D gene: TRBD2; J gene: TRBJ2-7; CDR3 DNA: TGTGCCAGTAGTGGTATCCTAGCGGGGGGATACGAGCAGTACTTC; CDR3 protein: CASSGILAGGYEQYF
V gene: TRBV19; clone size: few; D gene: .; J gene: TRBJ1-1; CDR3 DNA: TGTGCCAGTATAGGTCCGGGCGACGCTGAAGCTTTCTTT; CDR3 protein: CASIGPGDAEAFF
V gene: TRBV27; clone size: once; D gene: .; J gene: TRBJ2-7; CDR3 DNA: TGTGCCAGCAGTCTATTGGGGGGAGAGCAGTACTTC; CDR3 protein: CASSLLGGEQYF
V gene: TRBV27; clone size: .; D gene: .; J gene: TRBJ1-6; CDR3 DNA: TGTGCCAGCAGTTTGAGGCAGGGAACAATGAGCTCCTATAATTCACCCCTCCACTTT; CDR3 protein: CASSLRQGTMSSYNSPLHF
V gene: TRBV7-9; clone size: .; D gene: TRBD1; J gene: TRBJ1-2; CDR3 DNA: TGTGCCAGCAGCCCGACAGGGCGGGGTGGCTACACCTTC; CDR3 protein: CASSPTGRGGYTF
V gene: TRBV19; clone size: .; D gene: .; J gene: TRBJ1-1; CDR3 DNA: TGTGCCAGTACCCCCCCGGGGGGGGCGCGGACTGAAGCTTTCTTT; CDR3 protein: CASTPPGGARTEAFF
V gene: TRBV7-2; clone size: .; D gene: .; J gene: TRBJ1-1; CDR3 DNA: TGTGCCAGCAGCTTAGTGGCGAACACTGAAGCTTTCTTT; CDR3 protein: CASSLVANTEAFF
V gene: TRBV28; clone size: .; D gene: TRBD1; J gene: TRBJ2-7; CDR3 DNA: TGTGCCAGCAGACAGGCCGGGACAGTTCCTAGGGAGCAGTACTTC; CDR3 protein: CASRQAGTVPREQYF
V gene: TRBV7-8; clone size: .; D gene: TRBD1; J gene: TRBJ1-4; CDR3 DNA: TGTGCCAGCAGTACAGGGGAAGGTGAAAAACTGTTTTTT; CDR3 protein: CASSTGEGEKLFF
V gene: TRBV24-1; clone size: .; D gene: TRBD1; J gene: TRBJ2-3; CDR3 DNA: TGTGCCACCAGTGACCCGGGACAGGGGAGGACAGATACGCAGTATTTT; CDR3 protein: CATSDPGQGRTDTQYF
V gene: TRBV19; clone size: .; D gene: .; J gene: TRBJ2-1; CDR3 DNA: TGTGCCGTTAGAGGGAACAATGAGCAGTTCTTC; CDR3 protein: CAVRGNNEQFF
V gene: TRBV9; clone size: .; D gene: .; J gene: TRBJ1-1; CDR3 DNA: TGTGCCAGCAGCGGTCTAAACACTGAAGCTTTCTTT; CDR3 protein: CASSGLNTEAFF
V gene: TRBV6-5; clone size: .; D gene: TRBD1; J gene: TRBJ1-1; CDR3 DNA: TGTGCCAGCAGGAGATCCCGGGACAGCCCTTTGGAAGCTTTCTTT; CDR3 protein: CASRRSRDSPLEAFF
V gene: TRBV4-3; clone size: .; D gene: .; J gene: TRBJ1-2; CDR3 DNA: TGCGCCAGCAGCCAAGCCGGGACATCAACTAACTATGGCTACACCTTC; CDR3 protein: CASSQAGTSTNYGYTF
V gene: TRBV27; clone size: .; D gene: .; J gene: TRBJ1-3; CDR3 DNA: TGTGCCAGCACGAGCGGGGCGTCTGGAAACACCATATATTTT; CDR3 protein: CASTSGASGNTIYF
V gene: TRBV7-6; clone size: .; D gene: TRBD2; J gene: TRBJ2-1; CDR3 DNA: TGTGCCAGCAGCTCACTCAGCGGGGGGGAGTCGAATGAGCAGTTCTTC; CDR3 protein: CASSSLSGGESNEQFF
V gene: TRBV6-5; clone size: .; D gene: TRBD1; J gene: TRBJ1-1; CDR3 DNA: TGTGCCAGCTGTACCGGGACAGGGGTTATCTGGGAAGCTTTCTTT; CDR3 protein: CASCTGTGVIWEAFF